This entry features one T cell receptor (beta chain) sequence. Other DNA sequences in the same sample also yield this CDR3. These data originate in a study of blood T cell repertoires in COVID-19. Using immunoSEQ multiplex PCR, the repertoire was profiled, and TCRdb retains in-frame clones only, with some absent. The repertoire holds a few hundred thousand clones, with roughly 87% as singletons. This CDR3 contains 14 residues. V lost 2 bases and J lost 0, with 5 bases in between. Germline CDR1 reads MNHEY; CDR2 reads SVGAGI. Input material: peripheral blood. The source is a man aged 18 to 30 with active or convalescent COVID-19. This chain connects TRBV6-5 to TRBJ2-1; D is unclear. The chain's CDR3 is CASSYGSSYNEQFF. The CDR3 DNA reads TGTGCCAGCAGTTACGGCAGCTCCTACAATGAGCAGTTCTTC.